Listed below are T cell receptor beta chains from one sample, sequenced in a study of blood T cell repertoires in COVID-19. Using immunoSEQ multiplex PCR, the repertoire was profiled, and TCRdb retains in-frame clones only, with some absent. The table lists 300,000 to 400,000 clones, over 75% of them singletons. Sequences were obtained from PBMCs or T cells enriched from blood (not recorded which). All receptors come from a man younger than 45 who had recovered from COVID-19. Each CDR3 is given with its conserved first and last residue. A D gene is named only where the DNA matches it firmly. The size field is filled for only some rows; it gives once, few, many or a size class.

j_call | clone_size | cdr3_length | v_call | d_call | cdr3_aa | cdr3_nt
TRBJ2-7 | - | 14 | TRBV28 | TRBD1 | CASSLTGDTYEQYF | TGTGCCAGCAGTTTGACAGGGGACACCTACGAGCAGTACTTC
TRBJ2-7 | - | 17 | TRBV7-8 | TRBD2 | CASSLRWASGGWYEQYF | TGTGCCAGCAGCTTGCGGTGGGCTAGCGGGGGGTGGTACGAGCAGTACTTC
TRBJ1-6 | - | 14 | TRBV10-3 | TRBD1 | CAINPGTGSSPLHF | TGTGCCATCAACCCCGGGACAGGGAGTTCACCCCTCCACTTT
TRBJ1-5 | once | 14 | TRBV28 | TRBD1 | CASSRTGVGQPQHF | TGTGCCAGCAGCCGCACAGGGGTAGGACAGCCCCAGCATTTT
TRBJ1-4 | - | 15 | TRBV6-5 | TRBD1 | CASRDRGRFNEKLFF | TGTGCCAGCAGGGACAGGGGGCGTTTTAATGAAAAACTGTTTTTT
TRBJ1-6 | - | 14 | TRBV4-2 | - | CASSQDTRASPLHF | TGTGCCAGCAGCCAAGATACCAGGGCTTCACCCCTCCACTTT
TRBJ2-1 | - | 15 | TRBV2 | - | CASSEGRSEYNEQFF | TGTGCCAGCAGTGAGGGGCGCTCTGAGTACAATGAGCAGTTCTTC
TRBJ1-4 | - | 15 | TRBV6-5 | - | CASQLGAGESEKLFF | TGTGCCAGCCAGTTAGGGGCAGGGGAATCCGAAAAACTGTTTTTT
TRBJ1-6 | - | 16 | TRBV14 | TRBD1 | CASSQGTGIYNSPLHF | TGTGCCAGCAGCCAGGGGACAGGGATCTATAATTCACCCCTCCACTTT
TRBJ1-2 | - | 14 | TRBV5-1 | TRBD1 | CASSLAGQPYGYTF | TGCGCCAGCAGCTTGGCGGGACAGCCTTATGGCTACACCTTC
TRBJ2-7 | - | 16 | TRBV5-5 | TRBD2 | CASSFGSGVSSYEQYF | TGTGCCAGCAGCTTTGGTAGCGGGGTAAGCTCCTACGAGCAGTACTTC
TRBJ2-3 | - | 15 | TRBV19 | TRBD1 | CASSMRTGATDTQYF | TGTGCCAGTAGTATGCGGACAGGAGCCACAGATACGCAGTATTTT
TRBJ2-6 | - | 16 | TRBV18 | - | CASSLSQGAGANVLTF | TGTGCCAGCTCACTTTCACAGGGTGCCGGGGCCAACGTCCTGACTTTC
TRBJ1-2 | - | 15 | TRBV28 | TRBD1 | CASSLQGAANYGYTF | TGTGCCAGCAGTTTACAGGGGGCGGCCAACTATGGCTACACCTTC
TRBJ2-7 | - | 14 | TRBV5-1 | TRBD1 | CASSPGQGSYEQYF | TGCGCCAGCAGCCCGGGACAGGGGAGCTACGAGCAGTACTTC
TRBJ2-7 | - | 15 | TRBV6-5 | - | CASSSPGRGAYEQYF | TGTGCCAGCAGTTCCCCGGGGAGGGGGGCGTACGAGCAGTACTTC
TRBJ2-2 | - | 16 | TRBV7-9 | TRBD1 | CASSSGQGGDAGELFF | TGTGCCAGCAGCTCCGGACAGGGCGGGGATGCCGGGGAGCTGTTTTTT
TRBJ2-2 | - | 15 | TRBV10-2 | TRBD1 | CASRGDRSYTGELFF | TGCGCCAGCAGAGGGGACAGGTCTTACACCGGGGAGCTGTTTTTT
TRBJ2-4 | - | 12 | TRBV19 | - | CASNNRRNIQYF | TGTGCCAGTAATAACAGGAGAAACATTCAGTACTTC
TRBJ2-1 | - | 15 | TRBV24-1 | - | CATSDLQEDYNEQFF | TGTGCCACCAGTGATTTACAGGAAGATTACAATGAGCAGTTCTTC
TRBJ1-5 | - | 15 | TRBV28 | TRBD1 | CASSLGRGRRQPQHF | TGTGCCAGCAGTTTGGGCAGGGGGCGTCGTCAGCCCCAGCATTTT
TRBJ2-7 | - | 14 | TRBV9 | TRBD1 | CASSASDRDYEQYF | TGTGCCAGCAGCGCCTCGGACAGGGACTACGAGCAGTACTTC
TRBJ1-2 | few | 20 | TRBV10-3 | - | CAISDPTPGVSRVRYYGYTF | TGTGCCATCAGTGATCCCACGCCAGGGGTGAGCAGAGTCCGGTACTATGGCTACACCTTC
TRBJ2-7 | once | 14 | TRBV3-1/TRBV3-2 | - | CASSPGVSSYEQYF | TGTGCCAGCAGCCCGGGTGTCAGCTCCTACGAGCAGTACTTC
TRBJ1-4 | - | 16 | TRBV15 | - | CATSTPSTGRNEKLFF | TGTGCCACCAGCACCCCGTCGACAGGACGTAATGAAAAACTGTTTTTT
TRBJ1-2 | - | 11 | TRBV28 | - | CASSEQVYYTF | TGTGCCAGCAGTGAACAGGTCTACTACACCTTC
TRBJ2-3 | - | 15 | TRBV6-5 | - | CASSYGWLAGDTQYF | TGTGCCAGCAGTTACGGGTGGCTAGCAGGAGATACGCAGTATTTT
TRBJ2-7 | - | 13 | TRBV30 | TRBD1 | CAWEGDRVDEQYF | TGTGCCTGGGAGGGGGACAGGGTCGACGAGCAGTACTTC
TRBJ1-2 | - | 13 | TRBV12-3/TRBV12-4 | TRBD1 | CASSTDRADGYTF | TGTGCCAGCAGTACGGACAGGGCGGATGGCTACACCTTC